Listed below are T cell receptor beta chains from one sample, sequenced in a study of CD8 T cells in Susac syndrome. Each CDR3 protein is one row after TCRdb ran MiXCR on the immunoSEQ multiplex PCR reads. The repertoire has 150,000 or so distinct CDR3 sequences, over 90% of them found once; the top ten carry about 0.15%. The sequenced sample consisted of CD4+ T cells from PBMCs. The receptor source for this set is a human donor with Susac syndrome. Both conserved end residues are part of each CDR3. The D gene is left open where the match is weak. Rows give clone size only sometimes, using once, few, many, or a class for an expanded clone.

J	size	V	D	DNA	CDR3
TRBJ2-5	-	TRBV15	-	TGTGCCACCAGCGAGGACCGCACAAGCCAAGAGACCCAGTACTTC	CATSEDRTSQETQYF
TRBJ1-5	-	TRBV6-5	TRBD1	TGTGCCAGCAGTTACTCGGACAGGGGGCTTTTCGGCAATCAGCCCCAGCATTTT	CASSYSDRGLFGNQPQHF
TRBJ2-7	-	TRBV4-2	-	TGTGCCAGCAGCCAAGATGCTCGAACCCCCTACGAGCAGTACTTC	CASSQDARTPYEQYF
TRBJ2-3	-	TRBV30	TRBD2	TGTGCCTGGAGCCGACTAGCGGGAAGAGATACGCAGTATTTT	CAWSRLAGRDTQYF
TRBJ1-2	-	TRBV20-1	-	TGCAGTGCCCCAGGACACTTTCGAGGGGACTATGGCTACACCTTC	CSAPGHFRGDYGYTF
TRBJ2-1	-	TRBV11-2	-	TGTGCCAGCAGCTTAGATCCAGTCCGCTCCTACAATGAGCAGTTCTTC	CASSLDPVRSYNEQFF
TRBJ2-5	-	TRBV23-1	-	TGCGCCAGCAGTCAATCGGCCGACAGGGAGACCCAGTACTTC	CASSQSADRETQYF
TRBJ2-3	once	TRBV7-3	TRBD2	TGTGCCAGCAGCTTTGGACTAGCGGGCCAAGATACGCAGTATTTT	CASSFGLAGQDTQYF
TRBJ1-1	-	TRBV29-1	TRBD1	TGCAGCGCAGACAGGGCTGGGACTGAAGCTTTCTTT	CSADRAGTEAFF
TRBJ1-1	-	TRBV9	-	TGTGCCAGCAGCGTAGATGGCCAGGTAGACACTGAAGCTTTCTTT	CASSVDGQVDTEAFF
TRBJ2-7	-	TRBV29-1	TRBD1	TGCAGCGTTGAGGGACAGGGTTGGTACGAGCAGTACTTC	CSVEGQGWYEQYF
TRBJ2-1	-	TRBV20-1	TRBD1	TGCAGTGCTAGAGATCTGGGACAGATTAATGAGCAGTTCTTC	CSARDLGQINEQFF
TRBJ1-2	-	TRBV9	-	TGTGCCAGCAGCGTAGACGGGGTCGTTAACTATGGCTACACCTTC	CASSVDGVVNYGYTF
TRBJ2-3	once	TRBV20-1	TRBD2	TGCAGTGCTTCCAAGCTAGCGGGATTCGCAGATACGCAGTATTTT	CSASKLAGFADTQYF
TRBJ1-2	-	TRBV20-1	-	TGCAGCGCCTTGGAGCCAAGTAACTATGGCTACACCTTC	CSALEPSNYGYTF
TRBJ2-7	-	TRBV10-3	TRBD1	TGTGCCATCAGTGACCCGGGACAGTCGAGCTCCTACGAGCAGTACTTC	CAISDPGQSSSYEQYF
TRBJ1-5	once	TRBV28	-	TGTGCCAGCAGCCCCGGGGGCTCGGGGCAGCCCCAGCATTTT	CASSPGGSGQPQHF
TRBJ2-3	-	TRBV3-1	-	TGTGCCAGCAGCGGGAGGACCCCGGGAACGCAGTATTTT	CASSGRTPGTQYF
TRBJ1-5	-	TRBV7-9	TRBD1	TGTGCCAGCAGCTCCGGTTCGGGACAGGAACAGCCCCAGCATTTT	CASSSGSGQEQPQHF
TRBJ2-7	-	TRBV3-1	-	TGTGCCAGCAGCCCCCTCAGTGACAGCCGGCAGTACTTC	CASSPLSDSRQYF
TRBJ2-1	-	TRBV3-1	TRBD1	TGTGCCAGCACCATTCGGATGAACAGGGGGCCGGGGGAGCAGTTCTTC	CASTIRMNRGPGEQFF
TRBJ2-2	-	TRBV7-3	-	TGTGCCAGCAGCCCCAATGCGGGGTTCACCGGGGAGCTGTTTTTT	CASSPNAGFTGELFF
TRBJ1-5	-	TRBV19	-	TGTGCCAGTAGTATGACCGGGCCCGGGAGAAGTCAGCCCCAGCATTTT	CASSMTGPGRSQPQHF
TRBJ2-3	-	TRBV10-1	-	TGCGCCAGCAGTGACGGGACAGATACGCAGTATTTT	CASSDGTDTQYF
TRBJ1-2	once	TRBV3-1	TRBD1	TGTGCCAGCAGCCAAGAGGGACAGGTCTATGGCTACACCTTC	CASSQEGQVYGYTF
TRBJ1-1	-	TRBV7-2	-	TGTGCCAGCAGCTATACGACGGTGAACACTGAAGCTTTCTTT	CASSYTTVNTEAFF
TRBJ2-7	-	TRBV7-2	TRBD1	TGTGCCAGCAGCGACAGGGGTACCTACGAGCAGTACTTC	CASSDRGTYEQYF
TRBJ2-1	-	TRBV5-1	-	TGCGCCAGCAGCCGCGACAGGCACAATGAGCAGTTCTTC	CASSRDRHNEQFF
TRBJ2-1	-	TRBV5-1	TRBD2	TGCGCCAGCAGCCCTGGTTCGGCTAGCGGGCACAATGAGCAGTTCTTC	CASSPGSASGHNEQFF
TRBJ2-1	-	TRBV4-1	TRBD2	TGCGCCAGCAGCCAAGGTGGGAGGGGCAATGAGCAGTTCTTC	CASSQGGRGNEQFF
TRBJ1-5	-	TRBV5-6	TRBD1	TGTGCCAGCAGCTTTAACAGGGGGCAGCCCCAGCATTTT	CASSFNRGQPQHF
TRBJ2-2	once	TRBV12-3/TRBV12-4	-	TGTGCCAGCGGGCGGACAAGCAAGAACACCGGGGAGCTGTTTTTT	CASGRTSKNTGELFF
TRBJ2-7	-	TRBV20-1	TRBD2	TGCAGTGCTAGAAGCGGGGGAGACTCCTACGAGCAGTACTTC	CSARSGGDSYEQYF
TRBJ1-1	-	TRBV4-1	-	TGCGCCAGCAGCCAAGATGTGGTGAGGGCGGGAGGCACTGAAGCTTTCTTT	CASSQDVVRAGGTEAFF
TRBJ2-1	-	TRBV20-1	-	TGCAGTGCTACAGAGAGGGGTTCCTACAATGAGCAGTTCTTC	CSATERGSYNEQFF
TRBJ1-1	-	TRBV30	-	TGTGCCTGGAGTGTATGGGAGGACACTGAAGCTTTCTTT	CAWSVWEDTEAFF
TRBJ2-1	-	TRBV13	-	TGTGCCAGCAGACTAGCAACCTCCCGTGAGCAGTTCTTC	CASRLATSREQFF
TRBJ2-5	-	TRBV9	-	TGTGCCAGCAGCGTTTCCCCGGGCTCGGAGACCCAGTACTTC	CASSVSPGSETQYF
TRBJ1-1	once	TRBV2	-	TGTGCCAGCAGCCAGGACAGTGAAGCTTTCTTT	CASSQDSEAFF
TRBJ2-1	-	TRBV24-1	-	TGTGCCACCAGTGAGGGACCAGTCAATGAGCAGTTCTTC	CATSEGPVNEQFF
TRBJ1-4	-	TRBV20-1	-	TGCAGTGCTAGAGATGGCAGGGTTTGGGAAAAACTGTTTTTT	CSARDGRVWEKLFF
TRBJ2-7	-	TRBV5-1	-	TGCGCCAGCAGAGAGACTACGTCCTACGAGCAGTACTTC	CASRETTSYEQYF
TRBJ1-1	-	TRBV30	-	TGTGCCTGGCCAGTACGACAGGTTAAAATGAACACTGAAGCTTTCTTT	CAWPVRQVKMNTEAFF
TRBJ2-7	-	TRBV20-1	-	TGCAGTGCTAGGCCTTGGGGGAGCGATCGGGAGCAGTACTTC	CSARPWGSDREQYF
TRBJ1-1	-	TRBV7-9	-	TGTGCCAGCAGCTTAGATAGAAGGTCCTCAAACACTGAAGCTTTCTTT	CASSLDRRSSNTEAFF